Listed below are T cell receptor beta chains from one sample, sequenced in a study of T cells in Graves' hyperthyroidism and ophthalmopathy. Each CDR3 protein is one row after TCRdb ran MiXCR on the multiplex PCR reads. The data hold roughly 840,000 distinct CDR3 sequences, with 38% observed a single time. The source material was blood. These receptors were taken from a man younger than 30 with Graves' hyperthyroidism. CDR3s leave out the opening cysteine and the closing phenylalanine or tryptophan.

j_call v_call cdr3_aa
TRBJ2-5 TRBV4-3 ASSPTTVYQETQY
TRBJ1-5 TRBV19 ASSIAQAGYQPQH
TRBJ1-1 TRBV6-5 ASSYRRGTEAF
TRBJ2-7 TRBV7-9 ASSSTGSYGQY
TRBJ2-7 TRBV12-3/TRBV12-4 ASSGDSESYEQY
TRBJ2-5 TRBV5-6 ASSPPDQRGQETQY
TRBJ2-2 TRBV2 ASTEADTGELF
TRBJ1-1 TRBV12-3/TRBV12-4 ASRLGTGYTEAF
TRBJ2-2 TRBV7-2 ASSLVRVSTGELF
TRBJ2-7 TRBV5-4 ASSLSGRVEQY
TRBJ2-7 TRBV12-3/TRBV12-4 ASCTPPIYEQY
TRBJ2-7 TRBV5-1 ASSLEEFYEQY
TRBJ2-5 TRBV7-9 ASSPRRDPKETQY
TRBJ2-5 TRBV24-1 ASSTRPRQETQY
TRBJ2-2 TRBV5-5 ASSLNPWELF
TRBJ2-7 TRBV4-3 ASSQGGVAGDFYEQY
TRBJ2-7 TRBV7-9 ASSTGTSDAEQY
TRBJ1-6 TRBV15 ATGDRGGSPLH
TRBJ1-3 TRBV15 ATSRTGGSGNTIY
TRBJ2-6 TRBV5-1 ASSLERTDKSSGANVLT
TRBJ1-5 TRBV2 ASSMDASNQPQH
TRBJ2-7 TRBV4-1 ASSQEATGFYEQY
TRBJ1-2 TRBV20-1 SAGRAGYT
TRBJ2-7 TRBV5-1 ASGDSLSYEQY
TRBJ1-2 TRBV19 ASRQIYGYT
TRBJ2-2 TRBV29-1 SVEDVRVGVRTGELF
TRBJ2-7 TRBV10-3 ASTDSTYEQY
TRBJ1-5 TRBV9 ASSVGGFQPQH
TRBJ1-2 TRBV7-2 ASSADTHYGYT
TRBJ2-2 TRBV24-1 ATEAEGTGELF
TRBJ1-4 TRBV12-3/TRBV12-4 ASSVQGHFNEKLF
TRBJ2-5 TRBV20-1 SAEGEETQY
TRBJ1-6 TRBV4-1 ASSQGTGTGNSPLH
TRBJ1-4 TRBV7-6 ASRGVDEKLF
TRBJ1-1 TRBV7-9 ASSLNADGLNTEAF
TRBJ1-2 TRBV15 ATSRATGYYGYT
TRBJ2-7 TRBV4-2 ASSRPVTSGSEQY
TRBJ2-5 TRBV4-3 ASSQDLATETQY
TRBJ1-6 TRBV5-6 ASSLVGLDSPLH
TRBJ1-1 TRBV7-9 ASSLGQGANTEAF
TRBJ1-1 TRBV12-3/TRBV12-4 ASSTDLESTEAF
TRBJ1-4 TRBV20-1 SARDPTGQDGKLF
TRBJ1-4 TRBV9 ASSAPDEKLF